The 18 T cell receptor beta chains reported below all come from one sample, sequenced in a study of blood T cell repertoires in COVID-19. Some clones are missing from TCRdb's copy, which holds only in-frame ones; the method was immunoSEQ multiplex PCR. The sample contains 110,000 to 150,000 clones, 80% to 90% of which appear only once. Sequencing was carried out using peripheral blood. These receptors all stem from a woman aged 40 to 50 with acute or convalescent COVID-19.

The J gene is TRBJ2-1, the V gene TRBV11-2; D remains unclear. Germline lookup yields CDR1 SGHAT and CDR2 FQNNGV. V shed 0 bases and J shed 0 bases, with 9 bases lying between them. The CDR3 is made up of 16 amino acids. The CDR3 DNA is TGTGCCAGCAGCTTAGAGGCGGCCCCCTCCTACAATGAGCAGTTCTTC. Amino acids: CASSLEAAPSYNEQFF.

V is TRBV19 and J is TRBJ2-2, with a possible D match to TRBD2 (5 bases). The germline V and J ends were trimmed by 1 base and 5 bases, with 8 bases remaining between them. Germline CDR1 reads LNHDA; CDR2 reads SQIVND (reference sequence). This CDR3 has 14 residues. CDR3 nucleotides: TGTGCCAGTAGTATAGCCGAGGGAACCGGGGAGCTGTTTTTT. Translating gives CASSIAEGTGELFF.

The chain links TRBV5-5 to TRBJ1-4, with 7 bases aligning to TRBD1. The V gene's germline CDR1 is SGHKS and CDR2 YYEKEE (reference sequence). The J segment lost 0 bases and the V segment lost 2 bases, leaving 1 base of the junction unmatched. CDR3 size: 15 residues. CDR3 DNA: TGTGCCAGCAGCTTCGACAGGGCAACTAATGAAAAACTGTTTTTT. Translating gives CASSFDRATNEKLFF.

The chain uses TRBV7-2 and TRBJ1-6; a weak D match, TRBD1 (6 bases). Germline V gene data show CDR1 as SGHTA and CDR2 as FQGNSA. CDR3 length: 13 amino acids. Between the trimmed V and J ends, which lost 5 bases and 15 bases, there was a span of 17 bases. CDR3 coding DNA: TGTGCCAGCAGCCTGAACCGGGACAAGGACCTCCACTTT. The encoded protein is CASSLNRDKDLHF. The full variable domain, in which reference TRBV7-2 and TRBJ1-6 provide the parts outside the CDR3, is GAGVSQSPSNKVTEKGKDVELRCDPISGHTALYWYRQSLGQGLEFLIYFQGNSAPDKSGLPSDRFSAERTGGSVSTLTIQRTQQEDSAVYLCASSLNRDKDLHFGNGTRLTVT.

This sequence joins TRBV9 and TRBJ2-3; 12 nucleotides match TRBD2. With 1 base clipped from V and 4 bases from J, the junction kept 7 bases outside the gene matches. The CDR3 has 17 amino acids. Per germline, CDR1 SGDLS and CDR2 YYNGEE. The CDR3 spells CASSVSPSGRASDTQYF. For the CDR3, the DNA is TGTGCCAGCAGCGTAAGTCCTAGCGGGAGGGCCTCAGATACGCAGTATTTT.

Concerning this clone: Other DNA sequences from this sample encode an identical CDR3 as well. The V and J genes are TRBV7-9 and TRBJ2-3; no clear D gene. CDR3 size: 12 residues. Germline lookup yields CDR1 SEHNR and CDR2 FQNEAQ (reference sequence). V shed 2 bases and J shed 6 bases, with 6 bases lying between them. The CDR3, as DNA: TGTGCCAGCAGCTTAATTCGGGATACGCAGTATTTT. It is translated as CASSLIRDTQYF.

J is TRBJ2-1 and V is TRBV15; TRBD2 matches at 8 bases. This CDR3 is 13 amino acids long. CDR1 and CDR2 from the germline V gene are LNHNV and YYDKDF (reference sequence). V lost 5 bases and J lost 10; bases outside the gene matches: 7. The CDR3 DNA sequence: TGTGCCACCAGCGCTACCCGACTAGCGGAGCAGTTCTTC. Protein: CATSATRLAEQFF. The full variable domain, with the rest looked up from reference TRBV15 and TRBJ2-1, is DAMVIQNPRYQVTQFGKPVTLSCSQTLNHNVMYWYQQKSSQAPKLLFHYYDKDFNNEADTPDNFQSRRPNTSFCFLDIRSPGLGDTAMYLCATSATRLAEQFFGPGTRLTVL.

V gene TRBV7-6 combines with J gene TRBJ1-6; 8 nucleotides agree with TRBD1. This CDR3 region has 18 residues. V shed 4 bases, J shed 0 bases, and the junction held 8 bases outside the gene matches. Germline V gene lookup returns CDR1 SGHVS and CDR2 FNYEAQ. The CDR3 DNA follows: TGTGCCAGCAGCTCCGGACAGGGAGCTATCTCCTATAATTCACCCCTCCACTTT. It specifies CASSSGQGAISYNSPLHF.

This chain uses TRBV7-8 with TRBJ1-5; D gene unclear. Germline-derived CDR1 and CDR2 are SGHVS and FQNEAQ. The CDR3 loop spans 13 amino acids. V was cut by 0 bases and J by 6 bases, with 6 bases left in between. The CDR3 region has the DNA TGTGCCAGCAGCTTAGCGGCGGGTCAGCCCCAGCATTTT. As protein: CASSLAAGQPQHF.

The V gene is TRBV6-2 or TRBV6-3, the J gene TRBJ2-1; D is unclear. V gave up 5 bases and J gave up 8 bases, with 10 bases separating them. Per germline, CDR1 MNHEY and CDR2 SVGEGT. The CDR3 has 12 amino acids. DNA of the CDR3: TGTGCCAGCAGTCCCCGGTTGGATGAGCAGTTCTTC. Translated: CASSPRLDEQFF.

The chain combines TRBV30 with TRBJ2-7, with a weak D call TRBD1 (5 bases). This CDR3 has 14 amino acids. The V gene's germline CDR1 is GTSNPN and CDR2 SVGIG (reference sequence). Deletions cut 6 bases from V and 0 bases from J, with 15 bases between. The CDR3 DNA sequence: TGTGCCTGCTTGGGGCCATATAGCTCCTACGAGCAGTACTTC. This codes for CACLGPYSSYEQYF.

Points on this clone: Other DNA sequences in this specimen translate into the identical CDR3. The chain joins TRBV18 to TRBJ1-5, with D uncertain. The V gene's germline CDR1 is KGHSH and CDR2 LQKENI. V was shortened by 3 bases and J by 7 bases, with 10 bases between the two germline ends. There are 13 residues in the CDR3. The CDR3 nucleotides read TGTGCCAGCTCACCCACGGGTAACCAGCCCCAGCATTTT. Translated, it gives CASSPTGNQPQHF. Complete variable domain (other parts from reference TRBV18 and TRBJ1-5): NAGVMQNPRHLVRRRGQEARLRCSPMKGHSHVYWYRQLPEEGLKFMVYLQKENIIDESGMPKERFSAEFPKEGPSILRIQQVVRGDSAAYFCASSPTGNQPQHFGDGTRLSIL.

The chain recombines TRBV5-8 with TRBJ1-1; D may be TRBD1 (6 bases). The V end lost 0 bases, the J end lost 0 bases, and 12 bases lay between the germline ends. The CDR3 contains 16 residues. Germline V gene lookup returns CDR1 SGHTS and CDR2 YDEGEE. CDR3 region: CASSLDRDPMNTEAFF. The CDR3, as DNA: TGTGCCAGCAGCTTGGACAGGGATCCCATGAACACTGAAGCTTTCTTT.

The J gene is TRBJ1-1, the V gene TRBV4-1; D is unclear. CDR1 is MGHRA and CDR2 is YSYEKL in the germline V gene. Trimming removed 6 bases from V and 12 bases from J, with 14 bases in between. The CDR3 totals 11 residues. CDR3 in DNA: TGCGCCAGCAGTCGGGCGGGGTGGACTTTCTTT. Translated: CASSRAGWTFF.

The J gene is TRBJ1-1, the V gene TRBV4-3; 9 positions agree with TRBD1. V gave up 1 base and J gave up 3 bases; unmatched junction bases: 3. This CDR3 region has 15 residues. Germline CDR1 LGHNA, CDR2 YSLEER. CDR3 loop: CASSQGGQGDTEAFF. The CDR3 coding sequence is TGCGCCAGCAGCCAAGGGGGACAGGGCGACACTGAAGCTTTCTTT.

This chain joins TRBV19 and TRBJ2-2; 7 bases are shared with TRBD1. The junction had 9 bases not matched to a gene; V was cut back by 6 bases and J by 2 bases. From germline, CDR1 is LNHDA and CDR2 SQIVND (reference sequence). The CDR3 consists of 16 residues. The CDR3 sequence is CASRSLGTANTGELFF. CDR3 DNA: TGTGCCAGTAGGTCCCTAGGGACAGCCAACACCGGGGAGCTGTTTTTT.

The chain combines TRBV7-2 with TRBJ1-5; no firm D call. Trimming shortened V by 8 bases and J by 2 bases, and 16 bases separated the two germline ends. The germline V gene encodes CDR1 SGHTA and CDR2 FQGNSA. This CDR3 spans 15 amino acids. Here the CDR3 reads CASQEAQGGNQPQHF. CDR3 DNA: TGTGCCAGCCAGGAGGCCCAAGGAGGCAATCAGCCCCAGCATTTT.

This clone came up a few times. The chain combines TRBV14 with TRBJ2-7, with D possibly TRBD1 on 5 matching bases. The germline V gene encodes CDR1 SGHDN and CDR2 FVKESK. Trimming removed 0 bases from V and 4 bases from J, with 10 bases in between. The CDR3 sequence is 14 residues long. CDR3 DNA: TGTGCCAGCAGCCAAGAGACAGCTCGATACGAGCAGTACTTC. It is translated as CASSQETARYEQYF.